Given below is one TCR beta chain in context. The antigen remains undetermined. Germline CDR1 is LGHDT and CDR2 is YNNKEL (reference sequence). This CDR3 is 12 amino acids long. V lost 6 bases and J 10 bases, leaving 12 bases between the germline ends. This sample was included in a study of CD8 T cells in Susac syndrome. Study-wide results and limits: In its TCR sequencing and HLA analysis, the study acknowledged that the number of individuals was relatively small.

RNA amounts of about 0.45 to 1 ug underwent reverse transcription with random hexamers. TCRdb re-called the immunoSEQ multiplex PCR reads with MiXCR, one entry per CDR3 protein. The sample consists of about 300,000 distinct CDR3 sequences, approximately 90% of them appearing once. The sequencing input was CD8+ T cells from PBMCs. The sequence was obtained from a human donor with multiple sclerosis. The chain employs TRBV3-1 and TRBJ2-2, with TRBD1 as a possible D gene (5 bases). For the CDR3, the DNA is TGTGCCAGCAGGCCTCAGGGTTCGGAGCTGTTTTTT. Translating gives CASRPQGSELFF. The complete variable domain, with remaining parts taken from reference TRBV3-1 and TRBJ2-2, reads DTAVSQTPKYLVTQMGNDKSIKCEQNLGHDTMYWYKQDSKKFLKIMFSYNNKELIINETVPNRFSPKSPDKAHLNLHINSLELGDSAVYFCASRPQGSELFFGEGSRLTVL.